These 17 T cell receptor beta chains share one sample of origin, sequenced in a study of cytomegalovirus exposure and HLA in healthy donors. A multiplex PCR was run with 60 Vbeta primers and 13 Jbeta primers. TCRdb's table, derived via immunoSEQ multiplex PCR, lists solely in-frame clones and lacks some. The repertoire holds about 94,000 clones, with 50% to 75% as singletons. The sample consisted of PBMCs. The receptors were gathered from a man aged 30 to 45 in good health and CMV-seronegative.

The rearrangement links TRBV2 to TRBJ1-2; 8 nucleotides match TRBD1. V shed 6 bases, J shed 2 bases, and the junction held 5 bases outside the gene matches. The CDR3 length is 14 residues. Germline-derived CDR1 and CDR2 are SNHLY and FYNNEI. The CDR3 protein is CASRAGGKNYGYTF. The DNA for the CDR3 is TGTGCCAGCAGGGCAGGGGGCAAAAACTATGGCTACACCTTC.

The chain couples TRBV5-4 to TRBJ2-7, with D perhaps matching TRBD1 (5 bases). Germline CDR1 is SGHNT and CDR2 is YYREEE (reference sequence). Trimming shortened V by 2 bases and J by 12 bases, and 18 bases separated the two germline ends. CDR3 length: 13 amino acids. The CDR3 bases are TGTGCCAGCAGCTTTTTGGGTGGGGCCGGATGGTACTTC. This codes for CASSFLGGAGWYF.

The CDR3 loop is CASSLAGGLSYGYTF. Here the CDR3 DNA reads TGCGCCAGCAGCTTGGCGGGGGGTCTGAGCTATGGCTACACCTTC. The chain couples TRBV5-1 to TRBJ1-2, with D perhaps matching TRBD1 (5 bases). Between the trimmed V and J ends, which lost 0 bases and 4 bases, there was a span of 13 bases. The CDR3 runs to 15 residues. Germline V CDR1 and CDR2: SGHRS, YFSETQ.

The CDR3 loop is CASSPRQGNQPQHF. CDR3 nucleotide sequence: TGTGCCAGCAGTCCACGTCAGGGGAATCAGCCCCAGCATTTT. V is TRBV6-5 and J is TRBJ1-5; maybe TRBD1 (6 bases). Trimming left V 5 bases short and J 4 bases short, with 12 bases between. The CDR3 runs to 14 residues. Per germline, CDR1 MNHEY and CDR2 SVGAGI.

The DNA for the CDR3 is TGTGCCACCAGCAGAGCTGAAGAGACCCAGTACTTC. As protein: CATSRAEETQYF. The chain has TRBV15 and TRBJ2-5; D ambiguous. Germline V gives CDR1 LNHNV, CDR2 YYDKDF (reference sequence). There are 12 residues in the CDR3. Trimming shortened V by 1 base and J by 3 bases, and 3 bases separated the two germline ends. Full variable domain (missing parts from reference TRBV15 and TRBJ2-5): DAMVIQNPRYQVTQFGKPVTLSCSQTLNHNVMYWYQQKSSQAPKLLFHYYDKDFNNEADTPDNFQSRRPNTSFCFLDIRSPGLGDTAMYLCATSRAEETQYFGPGTRLLVL.

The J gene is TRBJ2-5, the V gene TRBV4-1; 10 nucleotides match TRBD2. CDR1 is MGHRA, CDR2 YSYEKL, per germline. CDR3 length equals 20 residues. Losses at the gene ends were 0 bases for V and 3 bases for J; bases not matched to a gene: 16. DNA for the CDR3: TGCGCCAGCAGCCAAGAAAGCCGCCAGCGGGCTAGCGGGGGAAAAGAGACCCAGTACTTC. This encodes CASSQESRQRASGGKETQYF.

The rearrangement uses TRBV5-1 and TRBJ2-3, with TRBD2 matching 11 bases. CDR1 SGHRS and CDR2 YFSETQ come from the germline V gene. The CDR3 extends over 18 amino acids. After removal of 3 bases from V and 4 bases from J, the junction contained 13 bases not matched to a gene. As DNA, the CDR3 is TGCGCCAGCAGCTCCCCGGGACTAGCGGTGGCTGGCGCAGATACGCAGTATTTT. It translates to CASSSPGLAVAGADTQYF.

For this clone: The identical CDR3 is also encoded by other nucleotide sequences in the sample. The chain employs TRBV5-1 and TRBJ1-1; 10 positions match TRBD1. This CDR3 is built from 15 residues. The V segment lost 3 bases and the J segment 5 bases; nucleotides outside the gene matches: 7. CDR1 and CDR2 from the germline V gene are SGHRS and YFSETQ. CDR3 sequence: CASSSEPGQGTEAFF. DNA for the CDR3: TGCGCCAGCAGCTCCGAACCGGGACAGGGGACTGAAGCTTTCTTT.

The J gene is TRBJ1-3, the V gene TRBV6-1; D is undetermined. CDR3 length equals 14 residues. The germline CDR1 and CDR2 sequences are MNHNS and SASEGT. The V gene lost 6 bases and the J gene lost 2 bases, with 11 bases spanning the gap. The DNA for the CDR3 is TGTGCCAGCAGATCTACAGCACCTGGAAACACCATATATTTT. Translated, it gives CASRSTAPGNTIYF.

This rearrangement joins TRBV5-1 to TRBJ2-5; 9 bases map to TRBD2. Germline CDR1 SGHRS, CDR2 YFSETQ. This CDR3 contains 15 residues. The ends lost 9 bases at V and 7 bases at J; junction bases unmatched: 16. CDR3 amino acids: CAMYYRLAGKGTQYF. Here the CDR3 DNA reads TGCGCCATGTACTACAGGCTAGCGGGGAAGGGGACCCAGTACTTC.

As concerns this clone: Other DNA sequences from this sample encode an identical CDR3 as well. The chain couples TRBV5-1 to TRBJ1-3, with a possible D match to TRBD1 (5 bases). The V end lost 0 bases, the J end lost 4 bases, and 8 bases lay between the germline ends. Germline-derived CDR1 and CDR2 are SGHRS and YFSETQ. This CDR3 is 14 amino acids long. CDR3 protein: CASSLAGPGNTIYF. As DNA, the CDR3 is TGCGCCAGCAGCTTGGCAGGGCCAGGAAACACCATATATTTT.

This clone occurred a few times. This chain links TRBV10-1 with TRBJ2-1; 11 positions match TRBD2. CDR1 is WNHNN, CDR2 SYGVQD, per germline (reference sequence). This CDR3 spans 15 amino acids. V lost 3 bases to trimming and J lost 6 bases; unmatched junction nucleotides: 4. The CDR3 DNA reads TGCGCCAGCAGTGAACTAGCGGGAGTGGGCAATGAGCAGTTCTTC. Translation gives CASSELAGVGNEQFF.

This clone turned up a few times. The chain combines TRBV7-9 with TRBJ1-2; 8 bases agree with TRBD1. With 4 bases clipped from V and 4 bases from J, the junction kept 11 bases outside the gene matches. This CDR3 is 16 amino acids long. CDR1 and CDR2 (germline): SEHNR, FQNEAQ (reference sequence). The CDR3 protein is CASSSQAGTGGYGYTF. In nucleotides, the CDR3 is TGTGCCAGCAGCTCACAAGCCGGGACAGGTGGCTATGGCTACACCTTC.

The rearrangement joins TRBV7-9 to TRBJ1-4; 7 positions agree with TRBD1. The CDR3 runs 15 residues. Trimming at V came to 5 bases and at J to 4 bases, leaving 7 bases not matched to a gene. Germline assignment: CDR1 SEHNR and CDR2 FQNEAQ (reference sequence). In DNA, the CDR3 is TGTGCCAGCAGCCCCTGGGGACAGCATAATGAAAAACTGTTTTTT. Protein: CASSPWGQHNEKLFF.

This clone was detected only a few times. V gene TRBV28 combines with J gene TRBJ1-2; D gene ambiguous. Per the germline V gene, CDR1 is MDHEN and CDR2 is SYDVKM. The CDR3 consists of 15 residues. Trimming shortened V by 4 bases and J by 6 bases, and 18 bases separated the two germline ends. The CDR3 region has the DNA TGTGCCAGCAGTTCCTCAGGCGGGTGGGTTCATGGCTACACCTTC. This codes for CASSSSGGWVHGYTF.

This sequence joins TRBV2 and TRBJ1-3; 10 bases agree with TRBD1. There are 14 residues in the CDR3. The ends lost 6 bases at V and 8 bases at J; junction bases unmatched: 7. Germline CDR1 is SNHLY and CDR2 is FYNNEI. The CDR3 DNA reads TGTGCCAGCAGGGACAGGGGGTCTGTGGACACCATATATTTT. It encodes CASRDRGSVDTIYF.

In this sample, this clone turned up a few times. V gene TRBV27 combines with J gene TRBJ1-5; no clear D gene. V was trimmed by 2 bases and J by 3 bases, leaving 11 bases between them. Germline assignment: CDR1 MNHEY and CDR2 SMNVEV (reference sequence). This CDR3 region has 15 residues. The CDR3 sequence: CASSLKAQDNQPQHF. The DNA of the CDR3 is TGTGCCAGCAGTTTAAAGGCGCAGGACAATCAGCCCCAGCATTTT.